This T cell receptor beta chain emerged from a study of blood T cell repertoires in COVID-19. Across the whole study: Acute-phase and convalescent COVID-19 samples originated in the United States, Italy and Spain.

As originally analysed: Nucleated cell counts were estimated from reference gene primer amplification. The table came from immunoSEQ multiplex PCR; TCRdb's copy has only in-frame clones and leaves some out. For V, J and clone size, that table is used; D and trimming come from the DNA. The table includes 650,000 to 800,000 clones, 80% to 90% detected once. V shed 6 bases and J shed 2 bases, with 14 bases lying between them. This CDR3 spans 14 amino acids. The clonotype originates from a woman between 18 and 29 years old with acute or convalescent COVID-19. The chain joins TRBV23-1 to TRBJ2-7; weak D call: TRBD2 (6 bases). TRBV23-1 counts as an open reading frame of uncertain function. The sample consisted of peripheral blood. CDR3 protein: CASRGLKFTYEQYF. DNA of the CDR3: TGCGCCAGCAGGGGACTCAAGTTCACCTACGAGCAGTACTTC.